The present entry profiles one T cell receptor beta chain with its context. Source study methods: Counts of nucleated cells, estimated from reference gene primer amplification, were obtained. Some clones are missing from TCRdb's copy, which holds only in-frame ones; the method was immunoSEQ multiplex PCR. From that table come the V and J calls and clone size; the DNA was used to work out D and trimming. The top ten clones hold 20% to 25% of a sample with about 75,000 clones, around 84% of them seen once. This sample was included in a study of blood T cell repertoires in COVID-19. Across the whole study: Sites in the United States, Italy and Spain provided acute and convalescent COVID-19 samples. Sample material is recorded as cDNA or gDNA derived from T cells, B-cell-depleted T cells, or PBMCs.

The germline gives CDR1 KGHDR, CDR2 SFDVKD. The CDR3 extends over 15 amino acids. V dropped 4 bases and J dropped 3; count of bases not matched to a gene: 3. This TCR came from a woman aged 45-60 years with acute or convalescent COVID-19. Sequencing was carried out using peripheral blood. The V gene is TRBV24-1, the J gene TRBJ2-2; the match to TRBD1 covers 8 bases. In DNA, the CDR3 is TGTGCCACCAGTGACCCGGGACAGGACACCGGGGAGCTGTTTTTT. This codes for CATSDPGQDTGELFF.